One and the same sample provided the 10 T cell receptor beta chains below, sequenced in a study of CD8+CD57+ T cells in acquired aplastic anemia (dated by TCRdb to the late 2010s). Expansion of CD8+CD57+ cells had been shown by flow cytometry in the patients chosen for sequencing. TCRdb shows the sequencer as Illumina HiSeq 2000. Genomic DNA served as template for TCR beta VDJ combination and CDR3 sequence profiling. Using fastp at Q25 and MiXCR, TCRdb reprocessed the public reads and kept productive beta chains. When rows share a CDR3 protein, they turn into one entry using the most common DNA and genes. The sample table holds fewer than 250,000 distinct CDR3 sequences, of which around 45% were seen once. The top ten hold 6.5% to 8% of the sample. The sequencing sample was made of sorted CD4+, CD8+, or CD8+CD57+ T cells (not recorded which) from PBMCs. The source of these receptors is a human donor with aplastic anemia.

The V call is TRBV27, the J call TRBJ2-1, with 8 bases fitting TRBD1. The CDR3 has 19 residues. CDR1 and CDR2 from the germline V gene are MNHEY and SMNVEV (reference sequence). V was pared by 0 bases and J by 3 bases, with 13 bases of the junction left unmatched. Here the CDR3 reads CASSLSEDRERINYNEQFF. CDR3 DNA: TGTGCCAGCAGTTTATCGGAGGACAGGGAACGAATAAACTACAATGAGCAGTTCTTC.

This clonotype was counted only a few times. The chain uses TRBV12-3 or TRBV12-4 and TRBJ1-1; the match to TRBD1 covers 7 bases. The CDR3 is 16 amino acids. V shed 5 bases and J 3 bases; nucleotides not matched to a gene: 12. The chain's CDR3 is CASSPGTAIRYTEAFF. The CDR3 DNA follows: TGTGCCAGCAGTCCCGGGACAGCCATCAGGTACACTGAAGCTTTCTTT.

The genes are TRBV4-3 and TRBJ2-3; D ambiguous. Trimming stripped 0 bases from V and 0 bases from J, with 13 bases between. Germline V CDR1 and CDR2: LGHNA, YSLEER. The CDR3 length is 17 residues. The CDR3 protein is CASSQDAAELSTDTQYF. The CDR3 bases are TGCGCCAGCAGCCAAGACGCAGCAGAACTGAGCACAGATACGCAGTATTTT.

The chain is built from TRBV7-9 and TRBJ2-6, with 7 positions matching TRBD1. The CDR3 length is 17 residues. With 5 bases clipped from V and 0 bases from J, the junction kept 7 bases outside the gene matches. Germline V gene sequence: CDR1 SEHNR, CDR2 FQNEAQ (reference sequence). The CDR3 spells CASSDNQGDSGANVLTF. CDR3 sequence (DNA): TGTGCCAGCAGCGACAACCAGGGGGACTCTGGGGCCAACGTCCTGACTTTC.

The chain uses TRBV5-6 and TRBJ1-2; TRBD1 matches at 7 bases. There are 14 residues in the CDR3. The V segment lost 4 bases and the J segment 5 bases; nucleotides outside the gene matches: 8. Per the germline V gene, CDR1 is SGHDT and CDR2 is YYEEEE. DNA of the CDR3: TGTGCCAGCAGCACCACAGGGGTCGGGTATGGCTACACCTTC. Translation: CASSTTGVGYGYTF.

The chain combines TRBV24-1 with TRBJ1-2; D unclear. Trimming cost V 2 bases and J 5 bases, with 2 bases left between them. CDR1 is KGHDR and CDR2 is SFDVKD in the germline V gene. The CDR3 length is 11 residues. The CDR3 DNA is TGTGCCACCAGTGATTCATATGGCTACACCTTC. It codes for CATSDSYGYTF.

In this sample, this clonotype turned up many times. This chain links TRBV7-9 with TRBJ2-1; no firm D call. Looked up from germline, CDR1 is SEHNR and CDR2 is FQNEAQ (reference sequence). Trimming left V 5 bases short and J 6 bases short, with 11 bases between. There are 13 residues in the CDR3. CDR3 bases: TGTGCCAGCAGCCCCCACCTTACCAATGAGCAGTTCTTC. Protein product: CASSPHLTNEQFF. Combining the CDR3 with reference TRBV7-9 and TRBJ2-1 gives the whole variable domain DTGVSQNPRHKITKRGQNVTFRCDPISEHNRLYWYRQTLGQGPEFLTYFQNEAQLEKSRLLSDRFSAERPKGSFSTLEIQRTEQGDSAMYLCASSPHLTNEQFFGPGTRLTVL.

This rearrangement joins TRBV15 to TRBJ2-7, with 11 bases aligning to TRBD1. V shed 3 bases and J 3 bases; nucleotides not matched to a gene: 4. The CDR3 has 15 amino acids. Germline V gene sequence: CDR1 LNHNV, CDR2 YYDKDF (reference sequence). The CDR3 region is CATSSRGTGGYEQYF. Written as DNA, the CDR3 is TGTGCCACCAGCAGCAGGGGGACAGGGGGCTACGAGCAGTACTTC.

This clonotype was counted a few times. The rearrangement joins TRBV5-1 to TRBJ1-2; possibly TRBD1 for D (5 bases). The CDR3 consists of 17 residues. Germline values: CDR1 SGHRS, CDR2 YFSETQ. The V end was cut by 0 bases, the J end by 4 bases, with 19 bases between. CDR3 region: CASSLGALTDRSYGYTF. The CDR3 region has the DNA TGCGCCAGCAGCTTGGGGGCTCTGACAGACCGAAGCTATGGCTACACCTTC.

V usage is TRBV20-1 and J usage is TRBJ2-7, with 8 nucleotides matching TRBD2. Germline lookup yields CDR1 DFQATT and CDR2 SNEGSKA (reference sequence). The CDR3 is 16 residues long. The ends lost 6 bases at V and 1 base at J; junction bases unmatched: 14. CDR3 sequence reads: CSAPLMAGGTSYEQYF. As DNA, the CDR3 is TGCAGTGCCCCTCTGATGGCGGGAGGCACGTCCTACGAGCAGTACTTC.